One and the same sample provided the 8 T cell receptor beta chains below, sequenced in a study of beta chain features in type 1 diabetes. Expressed TCRB transcripts were sequenced because the entire RNA isolate underwent reverse transcription. The protocol was immunoSEQ multiplex PCR, while the TCRdb copy is restricted to in-frame clones and leaves out a portion. The sample includes just over 15,000 clones, less than 45% of them seen just once. Sequences were obtained from stem cell memory CD4+ T cells from blood. The receptors come from a woman aged 40 to 50 in good health.

The chain is built from TRBV5-6 and TRBJ2-5; TRBD2 aligns across 7 bases. The CDR3 covers 15 residues. V shed 2 bases, J shed 2 bases, and the junction held 6 bases outside the gene matches. Germline assignment: CDR1 SGHDT and CDR2 YYEEEE. The CDR3 nucleotides read TGTGCCAGCAGCTTCCAGCGGGGCTGGCAAGAGACCCAGTACTTC. It yields the protein CASSFQRGWQETQYF.

This clone was seen a handful of times. This chain connects TRBV18 to TRBJ2-1; tentative D call: TRBD2 (6 bases). V was clipped by 6 bases and J by 7 bases, with 25 bases between them. This CDR3 comprises 17 residues. The germline gives CDR1 KGHSH, CDR2 LQKENI. This CDR3 reads CASSRDPGTRSGNEQFF. CDR3 sequence (DNA): TGTGCCAGCTCTCGAGACCCCGGGACTCGATCGGGGAATGAGCAGTTCTTC.

The V call is TRBV10-1, the J call TRBJ2-5, with 8 bases aligning to TRBD2. The CDR3 spans 14 residues. V trimming: 2 bases; J trimming: 3 bases; junction bases outside the gene matches: 2. Germline lookup yields CDR1 WNHNN and CDR2 SYGVQD (reference sequence). The CDR3 DNA reads TGCGCCAGCAGTGAGGGTAGCGGGGAAGAGACCCAGTACTTC. Translated, it gives CASSEGSGEETQYF.

V is TRBV23-1 and J is TRBJ1-1; D not certain. TRBV23-1 is sorted into the ORF group, with uncertain function. Trimming took 5 bases from V and 4 from J, leaving 17 bases between them. This CDR3 has 15 residues. The CDR3 DNA reads TGCGCCAGCAGTTCGGGTCGAGGAGGTGGCACTGAAGCTTTCTTT. Protein: CASSSGRGGGTEAFF.

The rearrangement joins TRBV12-5 to TRBJ1-2; D unclear. Germline V gives CDR1 LGHNT, CDR2 FRNRAP. This CDR3 contains 17 residues. Trimming cost V 4 bases and J 7 bases, with 25 bases left between them. CDR3 DNA sequence: TGTGCTAGTGGTTCACGGACGGGAAACCTCAAAGGCTTTGGCTACACCTTC. Translating it yields CASGSRTGNLKGFGYTF.

This clone was counted once. The chain is built from TRBV29-1 and TRBJ1-2, with TRBD1 matching 9 bases. V shed 4 bases and J 5 bases; nucleotides not matched to a gene: 23. This CDR3 is 19 amino acids long. Looked up from germline, CDR1 is SQVTM and CDR2 is ANQGSEA. CDR3 nucleotides: TGCAGCGTTGGGGGCAATGATGGGAGCCGGGACAGGGCTTGGTATGGCTACACCTTC. Translating it yields CSVGGNDGSRDRAWYGYTF.

This clone was recorded a few times. The rearrangement joins TRBV4-2 to TRBJ2-5; possibly TRBD1 for D (5 bases). This CDR3 is 14 amino acids long. Per the germline V gene, CDR1 is LGHNA and CDR2 is YNFKEQ. V lost 0 bases, J lost 5 bases, and 10 bases lay in between. The CDR3 is CASSQDKGPETQYF. The CDR3 DNA sequence: TGTGCCAGCAGCCAAGATAAGGGGCCGGAGACCCAGTACTTC.

The CDR3 loop is CASSFQGQGQNEQFF. The CDR3 nucleotides read TGCGCCAGCAGCTTTCAGGGACAGGGTCAGAATGAGCAGTTCTTC. The J gene is TRBJ2-1, the V gene TRBV5-1; 9 bases are a match to TRBD1. After removal of 2 bases from V and 7 bases from J, the junction contained 7 bases not matched to a gene. The length of the CDR3 is 15 residues. Germline V lookup: CDR1 SGHRS, CDR2 YFSETQ.